Following are 24 T cell receptor beta chains from one sample sequenced in a study of T cells in Graves' hyperthyroidism and ophthalmopathy. Researchers took RNA transcripts and amplified the TCR beta CDR3 regions from them. Carried out on the TCR CDR3, a first-round RT-PCR used the HTBI primer set. TCRdb analysed the multiplex PCR reads with MiXCR anew, one entry per CDR3 protein. The table has 500,000 to 800,000 distinct CDR3 sequences, roughly 15% seen once; the top ten hold around 13%. Material for sequencing was blood. These TCRs come from a woman aged 45-65 years with Graves' ophthalmopathy.

The sample holds many counts of this clonotype. V is TRBV10-3 and J is TRBJ2-1, with TRBD2 matching over 10 bases. V was clipped by 4 bases and J by 5 bases; unmatched bases: 5. From germline, CDR1 is ENHRY and CDR2 SYGVKD. The CDR3 is 15 amino acids. CDR3 nucleotides: TGTGCCATCAGTGCAGCCGGGACTAGCGACAATGAGCAGTTCTTC. This gives the protein CAISAAGTSDNEQFF.

This clonotype was observed a few times. The chain carries TRBV6-2 or TRBV6-3 and TRBJ1-1; 10 bases fit TRBD1. CDR1 and CDR2 from the germline V gene are MNHEY and SVGEGT. Trimming removed 0 bases from V and 11 bases from J; junction bases left unmatched: 9. The CDR3 runs 15 residues. As DNA, the CDR3 is TGTGCCAGCAGTTACTCCCGGGACAGGGGCCGCTCCGCTTTCTTT. Residues: CASSYSRDRGRSAFF.

This clonotype was seen repeatedly, ten times or more. The chain uses TRBV15 and TRBJ2-5; D is uncertain. Germline CDR1 and CDR2: LNHNV and YYDKDF (reference sequence). CDR3 length equals 13 residues. V lost 3 bases and J 5 bases, leaving 10 bases between the germline ends. CDR3 nucleotide sequence: TGTGCCACCAGCAGGTCAGGTTCGGAGACCCAGTACTTC. It is translated as CATSRSGSETQYF.

V is TRBV20-1 and J is TRBJ2-4; TRBD2 agrees at 11 bases. J lost 3 bases, V lost 1 base, and 11 bases had no gene match. This CDR3 is built from 18 residues. Germline V gene lookup returns CDR1 DFQATT and CDR2 SNEGSKA (reference sequence). CDR3 region: CSARVGRGTSGSKNIQYF. Written as DNA, the CDR3 is TGCAGTGCTAGAGTTGGGCGGGGTACTAGCGGGAGCAAAAACATTCAGTACTTC.

In this sample, this clonotype turned up a few times. The chain couples TRBV20-1 to TRBJ2-5, with D unresolved. The germline V gene has CDR1 DFQATT and CDR2 SNEGSKA (reference sequence). Trimming removed 1 base at V and 5 bases at J, with 11 bases between. The CDR3 contains 13 residues. In nucleotides, the CDR3 is TGCAGTGCTAGAGTAGGCCAGAGCGAGACCCAGTACTTC. Residues: CSARVGQSETQYF.

This clonotype turned up a few times. This chain uses TRBV7-9 with TRBJ1-2; no definite D call. The V end was cut by 4 bases, the J end by 7 bases, with 16 bases between. Germline assignment: CDR1 SEHNR and CDR2 FQNEAQ (reference sequence). This CDR3 is 14 amino acids long. CDR3 nucleotides: TGTGCCAGCAGCTCCGATTCTTACGCCAGTGGCTACACCTTC. Protein: CASSSDSYASGYTF. Full variable domain (outside the CDR3, taken from reference TRBV7-9 and TRBJ1-2): DTGVSQNPRHKITKRGQNVTFRCDPISEHNRLYWYRQTLGQGPEFLTYFQNEAQLEKSRLLSDRFSAERPKGSFSTLEIQRTEQGDSAMYLCASSSDSYASGYTFGSGTRLTVV.

This clonotype was picked up many times. The chain is built from TRBV7-2 and TRBJ2-4; D unresolved. Germline CDR1 SGHTA, CDR2 FQGNSA. CDR3 size: 11 residues. The V end was cut by 7 bases, the J end by 9 bases, with 10 bases between. The chain's CDR3 is CASTDERIQYF. The CDR3 DNA reads TGTGCCAGCACCGATGAGCGCATTCAGTACTTC.

The chain has TRBV25-1 and TRBJ2-5, with 9 bases aligning to TRBD1. Looked up from germline, CDR1 is MGHDK and CDR2 is SYGVNS. The junction had 15 bases not matched to a gene; V was cut back by 4 bases and J by 0 bases. CDR3 length: 19 amino acids. The CDR3 here is CASSGYRGLSGWYQETQYF. CDR3 bases: TGTGCCAGCAGTGGCTACAGGGGGCTGTCGGGATGGTACCAAGAGACCCAGTACTTC.

This clonotype came up many times. V and J are TRBV30 and TRBJ1-6; TRBD1 agrees at 7 bases. V lost 0 bases and J lost 10; bases outside the gene matches: 6. Per germline, CDR1 GTSNPN and CDR2 SVGIG (reference sequence). The length of the CDR3 is 14 residues. CDR3: CAWSVDRVKSPLHF. The CDR3 DNA sequence: TGTGCCTGGAGTGTCGACAGGGTGAAATCACCCCTCCACTTT. Together with reference TRBV30 and TRBJ1-6, the CDR3 gives the full variable domain: SQTIHQWPATLVQPVGSPLSLECTVEGTSNPNLYWYRQAAGRGLQLLFYSVGIGQISSEVPQNLSASRPQDRQFILSSKKLLLSDSGFYLCAWSVDRVKSPLHFGNGTRLTVT.

In the case of this clonotype: The germline gene is not matched at one end of the junction; a read error may be the cause. This sequence joins TRBV20-1 and TRBJ1-2; D not certain. CDR1 is DFQATT and CDR2 is SNEGSKA in the germline V gene (reference sequence). This CDR3 has 13 residues. The CDR3 sequence is CSARRGRDYRYTF. CDR3 DNA sequence: TGCAGTGCTAGGAGAGGGCGCGACTATCGCTACACCTTC.

This clonotype was found many times. In nucleotides, the CDR3 is TGCAGTGCTAGAGACGGGAGAAGCTCCTACGAGCAGTACTTC. Translation gives CSARDGRSSYEQYF. This sequence joins TRBV20-1 and TRBJ2-7; tentatively, D is TRBD2 (6 bases). The CDR3 consists of 14 residues. With 0 bases removed from V and 0 bases from J, the gap between germline ends came to 9 bases. Germline CDR1 reads DFQATT; CDR2 reads SNEGSKA (reference sequence).

The genes are TRBV7-9 and TRBJ2-7; D is unresolved. The CDR3 runs 13 residues. CDR1 is SEHNR, CDR2 FQNEAQ, per germline (reference sequence). V was shortened by 5 bases and J by 2 bases, with 10 bases between the two germline ends. CDR3 coding DNA: TGTGCCAGCAGCCCCTGGCCGGCCTACGAGCAGTACTTC. Translation gives CASSPWPAYEQYF.

This clonotype was seen at least ten times. This rearrangement joins TRBV12-3 or TRBV12-4 to TRBJ2-7; 9 nucleotides match TRBD1. The CDR3 totals 15 residues. Germline trimming cut 5 bases from V and 4 bases from J; bases unmatched to any gene: 9. The CDR3 spells CASSKQGAKRYEQYF. CDR3 coding DNA: TGTGCCAGCAGTAAACAGGGGGCCAAGCGGTACGAGCAGTACTTC.

Concerning this clonotype: Possible read error: a much larger clone is one base away. This rearrangement joins TRBV7-2 to TRBJ2-1; D remains ambiguous. The germline CDR1 and CDR2 sequences are SGHTA and FQGNSA. This CDR3 spans 15 amino acids. V lost 2 bases and J 1 base, leaving 9 bases between the germline ends. The CDR3 loop is CASSLLVGSYNEQFF. CDR3 coding DNA: TGTGCCAGCAGCTTACTGGTGGGATCCTACAATGAGCAGTTCTTC.

V and J are TRBV4-1 and TRBJ2-7; D unresolved. Germline loops: CDR1 MGHRA, CDR2 YSYEKL. The V end was cut by 0 bases, the J end by 1 base, with 13 bases between. There are 16 residues in the CDR3. The CDR3 DNA reads as TGCGCCAGCAGCCAAGACGCAGCAGCGAGTTCCTACGAGCAGTACTTC. Translating gives CASSQDAAASSYEQYF.

As regards this clonotype: One junction end does not reproduce the germline sequence, and a read error may be involved. V is TRBV10-3 and J is TRBJ1-1, with 8 positions matching TRBD1. There are 11 residues in the CDR3. CDR1 ENHRY and CDR2 SYGVKD come from the germline V gene. CDR3 sequence: CATQTGAEAFF. CDR3 DNA sequence: TGTGCCACCCAGACAGGGGCTGAAGCCTTCTTT.

CDR3 DNA: TGTGCCAGCAGCCCCGGGATGGCAGATACGCAGTATTTT. Translated, it gives CASSPGMADTQYF. This chain uses TRBV3-1 with TRBJ2-3; D possibly corresponds to TRBD2 (5 bases). In germline, CDR1 is LGHDT, CDR2 YNNKEL (reference sequence). The CDR3 has 13 amino acids. Trimming shortened V by 4 bases and J by 4 bases, and 9 bases separated the two germline ends.

This clonotype was counted many times. The chain carries TRBV7-2 and TRBJ2-7; perhaps TRBD1 as D (6 bases). Looked up from germline, CDR1 is SGHTA and CDR2 is FQGNSA. This CDR3 spans 14 amino acids. Trimming cost V 6 bases and J 4 bases, with 16 bases left between them. The CDR3 sequence: CASSGAQGFYEQYF. For the CDR3, the DNA is TGTGCCAGCAGTGGGGCACAGGGATTTTACGAGCAGTACTTC.

This clonotype was counted many times. This chain connects TRBV10-3 to TRBJ2-1, with D unclear. V was cut by 4 bases and J by 9 bases, with 13 bases left in between. CDR3 length: 13 amino acids. CDR1 ENHRY and CDR2 SYGVKD come from the germline V gene. CDR3 sequence: CAISGKGEGEQFF. For the CDR3, the DNA is TGTGCCATCAGTGGAAAGGGTGAAGGTGAGCAGTTCTTC.

V usage is TRBV28 and J usage is TRBJ2-1, with 7 bases fitting TRBD2. The CDR3 is 18 residues long. Per the germline V gene, CDR1 is MDHEN and CDR2 is SYDVKM. V was pared by 5 bases and J by 0 bases, with 13 bases of the junction left unmatched. The DNA for the CDR3 is TGTGCCAGCAGTACCCCCACCTCTAGCGGCCCCTCCTACAATGAGCAGTTCTTC. It specifies CASSTPTSSGPSYNEQFF.

This clonotype was detected ten times or more. The V call is TRBV20-1, the J call TRBJ2-3; possible D gene TRBD1, 6 bases. The germline V and J ends were trimmed by 6 bases and 4 bases, with 14 bases remaining between them. This CDR3 is 13 amino acids long. Germline values: CDR1 DFQATT, CDR2 SNEGSKA (reference sequence). CDR3 coding DNA: TGCAGTGCGGAGAGGCCAGGGGCAGATACGCAGTATTTT. It is translated as CSAERPGADTQYF.

This chain uses TRBV7-6 with TRBJ2-7; TRBD1 agrees at 8 bases. Germline V gene data show CDR1 as SGHVS and CDR2 as FNYEAQ. There are 15 residues in the CDR3. V dropped 5 bases and J dropped 2; count of bases not matched to a gene: 8. CDR3 protein: CASSAGTGDPYEQYF. In DNA, the CDR3 is TGTGCCAGCAGCGCCGGGACAGGAGACCCCTACGAGCAGTACTTC.

This rearrangement joins TRBV18 to TRBJ1-2; 9 bases match TRBD1. The ends lost 4 bases at V and 4 bases at J; junction bases unmatched: 4. Per the germline V gene, CDR1 is KGHSH and CDR2 is LQKENI. The CDR3 extends over 14 amino acids. The CDR3 reads CASSRDREGYGYTF. CDR3 bases: TGTGCCAGCTCACGGGACAGGGAGGGCTATGGCTACACCTTC. Variable domain in full (rest from reference TRBV18 and TRBJ1-2): NAGVMQNPRHLVRRRGQEARLRCSPMKGHSHVYWYRQLPEEGLKFMVYLQKENIIDESGMPKERFSAEFPKEGPSILRIQQVVRGDSAAYFCASSRDREGYGYTFGSGTRLTVV.

This clonotype was seen a handful of times. J is TRBJ2-2 and V is TRBV7-9, with D maybe TRBD2 (5 bases). The CDR3 runs 14 residues. V was shortened by 6 bases and J by 3 bases, with 11 bases between the two germline ends. Germline V CDR1 and CDR2: SEHNR, FQNEAQ (reference sequence). The DNA of the CDR3 is TGTGCCAGCAGGCGGGTCGTCGACACCGGGGAGCTGTTTTTT. Protein product: CASRRVVDTGELFF.